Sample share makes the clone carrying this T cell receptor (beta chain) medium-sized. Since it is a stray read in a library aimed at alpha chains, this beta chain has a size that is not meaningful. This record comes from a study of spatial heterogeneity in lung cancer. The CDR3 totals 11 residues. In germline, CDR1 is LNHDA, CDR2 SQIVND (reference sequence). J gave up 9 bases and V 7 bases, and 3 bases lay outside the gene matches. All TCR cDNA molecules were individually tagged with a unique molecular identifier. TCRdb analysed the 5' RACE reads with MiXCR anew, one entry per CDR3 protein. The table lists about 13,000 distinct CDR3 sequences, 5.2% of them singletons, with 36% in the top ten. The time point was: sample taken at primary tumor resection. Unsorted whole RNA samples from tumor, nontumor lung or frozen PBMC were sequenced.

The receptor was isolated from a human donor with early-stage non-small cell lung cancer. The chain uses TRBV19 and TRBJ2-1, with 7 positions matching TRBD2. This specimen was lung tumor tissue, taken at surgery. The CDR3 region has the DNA TGTGCCAGTAAAAGCGGGGTTGAGCAGTTCTTC. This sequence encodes CASKSGVEQFF.